These T cell receptor beta chains were read from a single sample in a study of beta chain features in type 1 diabetes. Profiling relied on immunoSEQ multiplex PCR, and the TCRdb table lists in-frame clones only, not all of them. The table has about 150,000 clones, 8.5% to 14% seen once. The sample was central memory CD4+ T cells from blood. Receptors were obtained from a man younger than 35 in good health. The CDR3 runs from the conserved cysteine through the conserved F or W. D genes are given only for firm matches. Some rows have no size entry. The others give once, few or many, or a class for an expanded clone.

J: TRBJ2-1; D: .; size: few; V: TRBV10-3; length: 15; CDR3: CAISAVARQGGEQFF; DNA: TGTGCCATCAGTGCGGTGGCCCGGCAAGGAGGTGAGCAGTTCTTC
J: TRBJ1-2; D: .; size: few; V: TRBV9; length: 14; CDR3: CASSVDSKYYGYTF; DNA: TGTGCCAGCAGCGTAGATAGCAAGTACTATGGCTACACCTTC
J: TRBJ2-2; D: .; size: few; V: TRBV27; length: 17; CDR3: CASSLSPPPFYIGELFF; DNA: TGTGCCAGCAGTTTATCCCCCCCTCCTTTTTATATCGGGGAGCTGTTTTTT
J: TRBJ2-5; D: .; size: .; V: TRBV6-6; length: 12; CDR3: CASSEGGETQYF; DNA: TGTGCCAGCAGTGAGGGGGGGGAGACCCAGTACTTC
J: TRBJ2-7; D: .; size: few; V: TRBV28; length: 17; CDR3: CASSLPSLTGLAYEQYF; DNA: TGTGCCAGCAGTTTGCCATCGCTAACGGGACTCGCCTACGAGCAGTACTTC
J: TRBJ1-4; D: .; size: .; V: TRBV29-1; length: 12; CDR3: CSVTLSNEKLFF; DNA: TGCAGCGTTACCCTATCTAATGAAAAACTGTTTTTT
J: TRBJ2-5; D: .; size: many; V: TRBV29-1; length: 13; CDR3: CSVDGGRKETQYF; DNA: TGCAGCGTTGATGGAGGCAGAAAAGAGACCCAGTACTTC
J: TRBJ1-6; D: .; size: .; V: TRBV30; length: 13; CDR3: CAWRNGVARALHF; DNA: TGTGCCTGGAGAAACGGGGTTGCTAGAGCCCTCCACTTT
J: TRBJ1-2; D: .; size: .; V: TRBV28; length: 12; CDR3: CALEAGSYGYTF; DNA: TGTGCCCTAGAGGCAGGAAGCTATGGCTACACCTTC
J: TRBJ2-1; D: TRBD1; size: .; V: TRBV29-1; length: 13; CDR3: CSVEGTGTNEQFF; DNA: TGCAGCGTTGAGGGGACAGGGACCAATGAGCAGTTCTTC
J: TRBJ1-4; D: .; size: .; V: TRBV6-1; length: 15; CDR3: CASSEGSSGVFKLFF; DNA: TGTGCCAGCAGTGAAGGCAGTTCGGGAGTTTTTAAACTGTTTTTT
J: TRBJ2-3; D: .; size: .; V: TRBV19; length: 14; CDR3: CASSRGWTSDTQYF; DNA: TGTGCCAGTAGTAGAGGGTGGACTTCAGATACGCAGTATTTT
J: TRBJ2-7; D: .; size: .; V: TRBV2; length: 11; CDR3: CASSESDSGYF; DNA: TGTGCCAGCAGTGAAAGCGACTCGGGGTACTTC
J: TRBJ2-3; D: .; size: few; V: TRBV10-3; length: 12; CDR3: CAAGGDTDTQYF; DNA: TGTGCCGCAGGGGGGGACACAGATACGCAGTATTTT
J: TRBJ2-1; D: .; size: .; V: TRBV11-2; length: 15; CDR3: CASTLSGTGNIEQFF; DNA: TGTGCCAGCACCCTTAGCGGGACAGGAAACATTGAGCAGTTCTTC
J: TRBJ1-2; D: .; size: few; V: TRBV7-2; length: 15; CDR3: CASSLEWGSPYGYTF; DNA: TGTGCCAGCAGCTTAGAGTGGGGCAGCCCCTATGGCTACACCTTC
J: TRBJ2-1; D: .; size: .; V: TRBV9; length: 13; CDR3: CASSMTGNNEQFF; DNA: TGTGCCAGCAGCATGACAGGCAACAATGAGCAGTTCTTC
J: TRBJ2-2; D: .; size: .; V: TRBV19; length: 15; CDR3: CAIRMGPPNTGELFF; DNA: TGTGCCATCCGTATGGGGCCTCCGAATACCGGGGAGCTGTTTTTT
J: TRBJ2-2; D: .; size: many; V: TRBV7-9; length: 14; CDR3: CASSLRANTGELFF; DNA: TGTGCCAGCAGCTTACGCGCGAACACCGGGGAGCTGTTTTTT
J: TRBJ1-5; D: .; size: .; V: TRBV13; length: 13; CDR3: CASSVTRNQPQHF; DNA: TGTGCCAGCAGCGTTACGAGAAATCAGCCCCAGCATTTT
J: TRBJ2-1; D: .; size: .; V: TRBV7-7; length: 13; CDR3: CASSLSERNEQFF; DNA: TGTGCCAGCAGCTTATCTGAGCGCAATGAGCAGTTCTTC
J: TRBJ2-7; D: TRBD2; size: .; V: TRBV25-1; length: 14; CDR3: CASTRSGGGYEQYF; DNA: TGTGCCAGCACCCGATCGGGAGGCGGGTACGAGCAGTACTTC
J: TRBJ2-7; D: .; size: few; V: TRBV18; length: 12; CDR3: CASSPNSYEQYF; DNA: TGTGCCAGCTCACCAAACTCCTACGAGCAGTACTTC
J: TRBJ2-3; D: TRBD1; size: .; V: TRBV5-6; length: 15; CDR3: CASSLNRGRSDTQYF; DNA: TGTGCCAGCAGCTTAAACAGGGGTCGCTCAGATACGCAGTATTTT
J: TRBJ2-7; D: .; size: .; V: TRBV4-3; length: 15; CDR3: CASSREMGGWYEQYF; DNA: TGCGCCAGCAGCCGAGAGATGGGGGGCTGGTACGAGCAGTACTTC
J: TRBJ2-7; D: TRBD2; size: few; V: TRBV7-9; length: 16; CDR3: CASSHWTSGSGYEQYF; DNA: TGTGCCAGCAGCCATTGGACTAGCGGGAGCGGCTACGAGCAGTACTTC
J: TRBJ2-3; D: TRBD2; size: .; V: TRBV7-2; length: 17; CDR3: CASSLRQTSGLTDTQYF; DNA: TGTGCCAGCAGCTTAAGGCAGACTAGCGGGCTTACAGATACGCAGTATTTT
J: TRBJ2-5; D: TRBD1; size: many; V: TRBV19; length: 14; CDR3: CASSADRVLETQYF; DNA: TGTGCCAGTAGTGCTGACAGGGTTTTGGAGACCCAGTACTTC
J: TRBJ2-1; D: TRBD2; size: .; V: TRBV5-4; length: 16; CDR3: CASSRGGLAGYNEQFF; DNA: TGTGCCAGCAGCCGAGGGGGACTAGCGGGATACAATGAGCAGTTCTTC
J: TRBJ1-6; D: .; size: many; V: TRBV4-2; length: 14; CDR3: CASSQGGFNSPLHF; DNA: TGTGCCAGCAGCCAGGGGGGTTTTAATTCACCCCTCCACTTT
J: TRBJ1-2; D: .; size: few; V: TRBV5-4; length: 13; CDR3: CASSLVGGYGYTF; DNA: TGTGCCAGCAGCTTGGTGGGAGGCTATGGCTACACCTTC
J: TRBJ2-5; D: .; size: few; V: TRBV4-2; length: 15; CDR3: CASSQGYLSRETQYF; DNA: TGTGCCAGCAGCCAAGGGTACCTTAGCCGGGAGACCCAGTACTTC
J: TRBJ2-1; D: .; size: .; V: TRBV5-6; length: 15; CDR3: CASSLITVVYNEQFF; DNA: TGTGCCAGCAGCTTAATAACGGTTGTTTACAATGAGCAGTTCTTC
J: TRBJ2-7; D: TRBD2; size: few; V: TRBV9; length: 16; CDR3: CASTPTSGGSSYEQYF; DNA: TGTGCCAGCACCCCGACTAGCGGAGGGAGCTCCTACGAGCAGTACTTC
J: TRBJ2-5; D: .; size: .; V: TRBV4-3; length: 13; CDR3: CASSQEYQETQYF; DNA: TGCGCCAGCAGCCAAGAGTACCAAGAGACCCAGTACTTC
J: TRBJ1-2; D: .; size: .; V: TRBV6-5; length: 15; CDR3: CASSPQDRYSYGYTF; DNA: TGTGCCAGCAGTCCGCAGGACCGTTACTCCTATGGCTACACCTTC
J: TRBJ1-6; D: .; size: .; V: TRBV14; length: 16; CDR3: CASSPLGSSYNSPLHF; DNA: TGTGCCAGCAGCCCTCTCGGTAGCTCCTATAATTCACCCCTCCACTTT
J: TRBJ1-3; D: .; size: .; V: TRBV25-1; length: 13; CDR3: CASSESGKNTIYF; DNA: TGTGCCAGCAGTGAATCCGGGAAGAACACCATATATTTT
J: TRBJ2-6; D: .; size: .; V: TRBV29-1; length: 15; CDR3: CSVTWGVSGANVLTF; DNA: TGCAGCGTTACTTGGGGGGTCTCTGGGGCCAACGTCCTGACTTTC
J: TRBJ2-6; D: TRBD1; size: .; V: TRBV7-6; length: 16; CDR3: CASSTPRGLGANVLTF; DNA: TGTGCCAGCAGCACCCCCAGGGGGCTCGGGGCCAACGTCCTGACTTTC
J: TRBJ2-7; D: .; size: .; V: TRBV15; length: 14; CDR3: CATSRNRETYEQYF; DNA: TGTGCCACCAGCAGAAACAGGGAAACCTACGAGCAGTACTTC
J: TRBJ2-1; D: TRBD1; size: few; V: TRBV5-6; length: 16; CDR3: CASSPPGTVSYNEQFF; DNA: TGTGCCAGCAGCCCCCCCGGGACAGTCTCCTACAATGAGCAGTTCTTC
J: TRBJ1-2; D: TRBD1; size: .; V: TRBV7-2; length: 15; CDR3: CASSPKQGAWYGYTF; DNA: TGTGCCAGCAGCCCCAAACAGGGGGCTTGGTATGGCTACACCTTC
J: TRBJ2-5; D: TRBD2; size: .; V: TRBV6-5; length: 15; CDR3: CASSFSGGREETQYF; DNA: TGTGCCAGCAGCTTCTCGGGGGGAAGGGAAGAGACCCAGTACTTC
J: TRBJ1-2; D: .; size: .; V: TRBV7-9; length: 13; CDR3: CASSSRATEGYTF; DNA: TGTGCCAGCAGCTCCCGGGCCACAGAAGGCTACACCTTC
J: TRBJ2-4; D: TRBD1; size: .; V: TRBV7-9; length: 16; CDR3: CASSARQGQGKNIQYF; DNA: TGTGCCAGCAGCGCTAGACAGGGACAGGGAAAAAACATTCAGTACTTC
J: TRBJ2-1; D: .; size: few; V: TRBV15; length: 14; CDR3: CATSRAGPYNEQFF; DNA: TGTGCCACCAGCAGAGCGGGGCCCTACAATGAGCAGTTCTTC
J: TRBJ2-5; D: .; size: many; V: TRBV10-3; length: 11; CDR3: CAIGPTQEQYF; DNA: TGTGCCATCGGGCCCACCCAGGAACAGTACTTC
J: TRBJ2-1; D: .; size: .; V: TRBV13; length: 16; CDR3: CASSLQAASSYNEQFF; DNA: TGTGCCAGCAGCTTACAAGCGGCCAGCTCCTACAATGAGCAGTTCTTC
J: TRBJ1-4; D: .; size: few; V: TRBV19; length: 14; CDR3: CASTGFSPGEKLFF; DNA: TGTGCCAGTACAGGCTTTTCTCCGGGAGAAAAACTGTTTTTT
J: TRBJ2-5; D: TRBD1; size: few; V: TRBV7-2; length: 15; CDR3: CASSLGLIRGETQYF; DNA: TGTGCCAGCAGCCTCGGGCTTATCAGGGGGGAGACCCAGTACTTC
J: TRBJ2-5; D: .; size: .; V: TRBV5-1; length: 13; CDR3: CASSPGLRETQYF; DNA: TGCGCCAGCAGCCCTGGATTAAGGGAGACCCAGTACTTC